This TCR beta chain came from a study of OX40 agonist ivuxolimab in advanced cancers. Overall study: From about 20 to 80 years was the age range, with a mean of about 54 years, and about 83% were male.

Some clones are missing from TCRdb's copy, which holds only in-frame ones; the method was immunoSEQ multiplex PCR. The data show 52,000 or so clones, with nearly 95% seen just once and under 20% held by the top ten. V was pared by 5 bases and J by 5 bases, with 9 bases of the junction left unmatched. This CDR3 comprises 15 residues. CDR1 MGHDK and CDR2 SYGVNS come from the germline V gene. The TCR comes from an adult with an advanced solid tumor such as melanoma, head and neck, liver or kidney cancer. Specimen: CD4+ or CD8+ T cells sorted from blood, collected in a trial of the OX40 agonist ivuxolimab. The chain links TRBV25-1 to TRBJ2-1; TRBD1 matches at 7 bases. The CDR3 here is CASSTRGGGHNEQFF. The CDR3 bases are TGTGCCAGCAGTACTAGAGGGGGCGGCCACAATGAGCAGTTCTTC.